This section outlines one T cell receptor (beta chain) sequence together with its context. This clonotype was observed at least ten times. Its binding antigen is unknown. No much larger clone is present one base from it, and per-base qualities are unavailable. This sample is part of a study of identical twins (TCRdb year 2016). Regarding the complete study: To test whether fetal clonotypes persist, this study deep-sequenced TCR alpha and beta repertoires from monozygotic twins, from unrelated adults of various ages, and from cord blood. To rule out contamination, replicate twin experiments were performed at different times with different library preparation protocols. Results the study describes overall, beyond this receptor: Invariant T cells such as MAIT and iNKT could partly confound zero-insertion analyses, though diverse VJ usage argued against this for most clonotypes. Excess twin sharing in beta out-of-frame sequences was weaker because fewer shared sequences lowered the signal-to-noise ratio. In monozygotic twins, out-of-frame TCR alpha sharing was systematically underestimated by recombination models, although the models agreed with sharing between unrelated individuals. Abundant cord blood beta clonotypes carried fewer insertions; young adult naive repertoires showed a weaker similar trend, while memory repertoires showed none. Because the same donors could not be followed over many years, the conclusions relied on cross-sectional statistical analysis. Out-of-frame TCR alpha sequences shared between twins showed an excess of low generation-probability sequences compared with coincidental sharing between unrelated individuals.

All donors were healthy Caucasians. The researchers also sequenced three unrelated adults who were not twins: a male aged 18 to 29, a male aged 50 to 59, and a female aged 50 to 59. Using Miltenyi CD45RO+ enrichment and human naive T-cell isolation kits, memory (CD45RO+) and naive T cells were isolated from PBMC. Trimming takes 3 bases off V and 3 bases off J; junction bases not matched to a gene: 5. From its cysteine to its phenylalanine, the CDR3 spans 15 amino acids. Only CDR3 DNA is held: 45 bases, read in frame from base 1. To prepare the library, 5' RACE was applied. Sequencing took place on an Illumina HiSeq 2000. Template switching added a universal primer binding site, and the final cDNA carried a unique molecular identifier that allowed TCR cDNA molecules to be counted accurately. First-strand cDNA for TCR alpha and beta chains was synthesized from specific primers in the conserved constant-segment region. Each cDNA library was double barcoded, with a SMART-Mk sample barcode plus Illumina barcodes, to control for contamination. TruSeq adapter sequences along with Illumina sample barcodes were introduced in two successive PCR steps. Sequencing of the TCR alpha and beta cDNA libraries was done on the Illumina HiSeq platform using custom primers. Per the authors' processing: Unique molecular identifiers were extracted from raw reads with MiGEC, and CDR3 positions were determined with MiXCR. For each individual, recombination models were inferred using an EM algorithm with the repgenHMM and IGoR tools. The analysis of shared clonotypes was done with the tcR package in R, with sharing normalized by the product of cloneset sizes. To study raw recombination without the effects of thymic and clonal selection, out-of-frame nonproductive sequences were analyzed. The public reads were reprocessed in TCRdb via fastp at Q25 and MiXCR, keeping in-frame beta chains. Identical CDR3 proteins give one entry, which carries the most common genes and DNA. For this entry, the V and J calls and clone size follow TCRdb and not the study's own pipeline. Across this sample there are approximately 700,000 distinct CDR3 sequences, with 6% to 6.5% seen only once. The ten largest make up around 2% of the sample.

The chain is assembled from TRBV12-3 or TRBV12-4 and TRBJ1-5; a stretch of 7 junction bases matches TRBD1. The sequence came from a man younger than 35 in good health. The source material was naive T cells sorted from blood. The cell subset or site label for this specimen denotes: cells isolated with a human naive T-cell isolation kit. The CDR3 protein: CASSFLGQYNQPQHF. At the DNA level, the sequence is TGTGCCAGCAGTTTTTTGGGACAGTACAATCAGCCCCAGCATTTT.